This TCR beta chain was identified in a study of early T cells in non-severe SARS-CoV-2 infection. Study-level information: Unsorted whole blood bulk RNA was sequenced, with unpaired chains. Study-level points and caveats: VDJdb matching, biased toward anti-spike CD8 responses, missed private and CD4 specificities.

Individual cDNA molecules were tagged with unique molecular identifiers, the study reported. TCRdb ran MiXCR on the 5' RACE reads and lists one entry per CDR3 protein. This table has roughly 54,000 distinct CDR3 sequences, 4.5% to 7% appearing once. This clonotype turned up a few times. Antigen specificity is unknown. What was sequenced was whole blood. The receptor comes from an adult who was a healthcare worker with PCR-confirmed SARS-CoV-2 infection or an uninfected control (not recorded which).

The CDR3 region is CASSPNRGIGEQFF. As DNA, the CDR3 is TGTGCCAGCAGTCCAAACAGGGGGATCGGTGAGCAGTTCTTC. The chain is built from TRBV27 and TRBJ2-1, with TRBD1 matching over 8 bases. The CDR3 runs 14 residues. Germline CDR1 MNHEY, CDR2 SMNVEV (reference sequence). Trimming took 5 bases from V and 9 from J; bases not matched to a gene: 9.